One and the same sample provided the 10 T cell receptor beta chains below, sequenced in a study of T cell repertoires in cytomegalovirus infection. TCRdb reanalysed the reads using MiXCR and keeps one entry per CDR3 protein. The sample records some 600,000 distinct CDR3 sequences, about 24% being singletons. The specimen was CD8+ T cells from PBMCs. These receptors were obtained from a human donor in good health (CMV status not recorded). Some clones in this sample may be carry-over from other donors' samples.

This clonotype was seen repeatedly, ten times or more. The genes are TRBV7-9 and TRBJ2-4; D is uncertain. The CDR3 runs to 15 residues. V lost 5 bases and J lost 0, with 11 bases in between. Germline CDR1 SEHNR, CDR2 FQNEAQ (reference sequence). CDR3 coding DNA: TGTGCCAGCAGCCGGGTCAGCCTAGCCAAAAACATTCAGTACTTC. Its translation: CASSRVSLAKNIQYF.

In its sample, this clonotype was seen a few times. This chain joins TRBV10-2 and TRBJ1-4; D gene ambiguous. In germline, CDR1 is WSHSY, CDR2 SAAADI. The CDR3 sequence is 15 residues long. V was pared by 1 base and J by 6 bases, with 12 bases between. In DNA, the CDR3 is TGCGCCAGCAGTGAGTTCGAGGGAAGGGATGAAAAACTGTTTTTT. Its protein is CASSEFEGRDEKLFF.

This clonotype was picked up a small number of times. The rearrangement joins TRBV11-3 to TRBJ2-6; the D is unclear. Per the germline V gene, CDR1 is SGHNT and CDR2 is YENEEA. The CDR3 has 13 residues. V lost 2 bases, J lost 12 bases, and 11 bases lay in between. CDR3 nucleotide sequence: TGTGCCAGCAGCTTAACGACTCTCAGCGTCCTGACTTTC. It translates to CASSLTTLSVLTF.

The chain combines TRBV6-6 with TRBJ2-7; 10 bases are a match to TRBD1. The germline V gene encodes CDR1 MNHNY and CDR2 SVGAGI (reference sequence). CDR3 length: 17 amino acids. CDR3 sequence: CASSYSRHGTGAYEQSV. In nucleotides, the CDR3 is TGTGCCAGCAGTTACTCCCGCCATGGGACAGGGGCCTACGAGCAGTCCGTC.

This clonotype was recorded a few times. The rearrangement links TRBV7-9 to TRBJ1-4, with D maybe TRBD1 (5 bases). The CDR3 sequence is 14 residues long. The V end was cut by 5 bases, the J end by 12 bases, with 19 bases between. Germline V gene sequence: CDR1 SEHNR, CDR2 FQNEAQ (reference sequence). The CDR3 region is CASSPVGGFGQLFF. Here the CDR3 DNA reads TGTGCCAGCAGCCCTGTGGGGGGTTTTGGACAACTGTTTTTT.

This clonotype was counted many times. CDR3 residues: CASSLPGTGPSGSHRPSYNEQFF. CDR3 DNA: TGTGCCAGCAGCTTACCCGGGACAGGGCCAAGCGGGTCCCACCGTCCTTCATACAATGAGCAGTTCTTC. The V gene is TRBV7-8, the J gene TRBJ2-1; 9 bases fit TRBD1. The CDR3 extends over 23 amino acids. Trimming removed 2 bases from V and 4 bases from J; junction bases left unmatched: 27. Germline CDR1 and CDR2: SGHVS and FQNEAQ. Combining the CDR3 with reference TRBV7-8 and TRBJ2-1 gives the whole variable domain GAGVSQSPRYKVAKRGQDVALRCDPISGHVSLFWYQQALGQGPEFLTYFQNEAQLDKSGLPSDRFFAERPEGSVSTLKIQRTQQEDSAVYLCASSLPGTGPSGSHRPSYNEQFFGPGTRLTVL.

The chain has TRBV25-1 and TRBJ1-1; tentatively, D is TRBD1 (6 bases). Germline lookup yields CDR1 MGHDK and CDR2 SYGVNS. Trimming left V 7 bases short and J 1 base short, with 13 bases between. This CDR3 is 14 amino acids long. The CDR3 DNA reads as TGTGCCAGCAAATTCCGGGGGCCGAACACTGAAGCTTTCTTT. Amino acids: CASKFRGPNTEAFF.

The chain combines TRBV29-1 with TRBJ2-7; 8 bases line up with TRBD1. The CDR3 runs to 14 residues. The V gene's germline CDR1 is SQVTM and CDR2 ANQGSEA. Losses at the gene ends were 7 bases for V and 2 bases for J; bases not matched to a gene: 10. CDR3 residues: CSASQGVAPYEQYF. CDR3 nucleotides: TGCAGCGCCTCACAGGGGGTGGCCCCCTACGAGCAGTACTTC.

This clonotype has a count of ten or more. The junction differs from germline at one of its ends, possibly a read error. This rearrangement joins TRBV5-1 to TRBJ1-1; D uncertain. This CDR3 comprises 13 residues. The germline V gene has CDR1 SGHRS and CDR2 YFSETQ. CDR3 region: CASSLNPNTEAFF. CDR3 in DNA: TGTGCCAGCAGTTTAAACCCGAACACTGAAGCTTTCTTT.

The genes are TRBV6-5 and TRBJ2-7, with TRBD1 matching over 8 bases. Germline V lookup: CDR1 MNHEY, CDR2 SVGAGI. This CDR3 has 13 amino acids. Losses at the gene ends were 6 bases for V and 7 bases for J; bases not matched to a gene: 8. The CDR3 sequence: CASSTGGGREQYF. The CDR3 region has the DNA TGTGCCAGCAGCACAGGGGGAGGACGGGAGCAGTACTTC.